This T cell receptor (beta chain) appears in the sequencing data of a study of OX40 agonist ivuxolimab in advanced cancers. Regarding the complete study: The costimulatory receptor OX40 (CD134) was targeted by ivuxolimab, a fully human IgG2 agonistic monoclonal antibody. Prior anti-PD-1, anti-PD-L1 or anti-CTLA-4 therapy was permitted, and approximately 39% of dose-escalation patients had received checkpoint inhibitors. Among the approximately 50 dose-escalation patients, around 19 had hepatocellular carcinoma, roughly 15 melanoma, 9 renal cell carcinoma and 9 head and neck cancer. Intravenous ivuxolimab was administered to patients every 2 weeks at six dose levels: 0.01, 0.1, 0.3, 1.5, 3 and 10 mg/kg. The paper covers the monotherapy dose-escalation part of the phase I ivuxolimab trial, which included N ≈ 50 patients. The point of sequencing TCRbeta in the periphery was to test whether ivuxolimab changed TCR sequence diversity and drove clonal T-cell expansion. Partial responses were achieved by three dose-escalation patients, of whom one had hepatocellular carcinoma and two had cutaneous melanoma. In the dose-escalation cohort, approximately 82% of patients were male, and the mean age was roughly 60 years, with a range of 23 to 79. The investigation overall reported the following: In the 0.1-3.0 mg/kg groups, partial responders had among the lowest normalized peripheral clonal expansion, particularly in CD8+ T cells. At doses from 0.1 to 3.0 mg/kg, clonal expansion was seen in both CD4+ and CD8+ blood T cells between baseline and week 6. Low levels of normalized T-cell clonal expansion were also seen in some patients who did not respond. The antigen specificity of the peripheral T cells that underwent clonal expansion was not determined. After ivuxolimab, expanded clones were on average more numerous among CD8+ T cells than among CD4+ T cells.

Comment on this clone: Its antigen is unknown. Per-base qualities were not stored, and no clone one base away is much larger.

To sequence the TCRbeta CDR3 region, genomic DNA was isolated from the sorted cells. The immunoSEQ Assay was used to sequence the TCRbeta CDR3 regions. The source is immuneACCESS, and TCRdb retained only in-frame sequences with V and J called. Part of the clones is not carried over; for the studies checked, unresolved V genes explain less than half of this, and the remainder is unexplained. The sample profile shows more than 60,000 clones; about 89% of them were found once. 3% to 4% of the sample goes to the ten largest clones. Patients with autoimmune disease history or receiving systemic immunosuppression were excluded from the trial. Peripheral blood for TCR sequencing was collected from all dose cohorts at baseline, on cycle 4 day 1, and on cycle 7 day 1. Samples came from an open-label, multicenter, first-in-human phase I dose-escalation trial of ivuxolimab. The trial enrolled adults with locally advanced or metastatic head and neck squamous cell, hepatocellular, melanoma or renal cell carcinoma. Before TCR sequencing, CD4+ and CD8+ T cells were separately sorted from peripheral blood.

At the junction V is shortened by 2 bases and J by 4 bases, with 9 bases in between. From cysteine to phenylalanine, the CDR3 is 14 amino acids long. Only CDR3 DNA is held: 42 bases, read in frame from base 1. Sequences MNHNS (CDR1) and SASEGT (CDR2) are obtained from the germline V gene. This chain is built from TRBV6-1 and TRBJ1-5; TRBD1 is possibly the D segment (6 matching bases). The sequence was collected from an adult with an advanced solid tumor such as melanoma, head and neck, liver or kidney cancer. Sequencing used CD4+ or CD8+ T cells sorted from blood, obtained in a trial of the OX40 agonist ivuxolimab. CDR3 reads: CASSERRGNQPQHF. The DNA sequence is TGTGCCAGCAGTGAACGCAGGGGAAATCAGCCCCAGCATTTT.